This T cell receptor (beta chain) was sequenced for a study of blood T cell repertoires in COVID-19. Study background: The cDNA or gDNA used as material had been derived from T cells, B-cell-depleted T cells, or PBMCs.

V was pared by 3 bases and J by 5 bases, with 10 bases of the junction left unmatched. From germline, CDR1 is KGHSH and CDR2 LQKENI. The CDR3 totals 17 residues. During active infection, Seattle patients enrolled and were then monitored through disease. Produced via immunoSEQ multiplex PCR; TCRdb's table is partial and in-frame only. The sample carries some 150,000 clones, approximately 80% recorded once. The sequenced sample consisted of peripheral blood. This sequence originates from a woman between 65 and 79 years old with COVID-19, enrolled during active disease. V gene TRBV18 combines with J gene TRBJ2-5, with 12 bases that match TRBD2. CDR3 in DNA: TGTGCCAGCTCACCTATCGAACTAGCGGGGGGCCGGGAGACCCAGTACTTC. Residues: CASSPIELAGGRETQYF. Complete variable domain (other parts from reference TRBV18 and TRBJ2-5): NAGVMQNPRHLVRRRGQEARLRCSPMKGHSHVYWYRQLPEEGLKFMVYLQKENIIDESGMPKERFSAEFPKEGPSILRIQQVVRGDSAAYFCASSPIELAGGRETQYFGPGTRLLVL.